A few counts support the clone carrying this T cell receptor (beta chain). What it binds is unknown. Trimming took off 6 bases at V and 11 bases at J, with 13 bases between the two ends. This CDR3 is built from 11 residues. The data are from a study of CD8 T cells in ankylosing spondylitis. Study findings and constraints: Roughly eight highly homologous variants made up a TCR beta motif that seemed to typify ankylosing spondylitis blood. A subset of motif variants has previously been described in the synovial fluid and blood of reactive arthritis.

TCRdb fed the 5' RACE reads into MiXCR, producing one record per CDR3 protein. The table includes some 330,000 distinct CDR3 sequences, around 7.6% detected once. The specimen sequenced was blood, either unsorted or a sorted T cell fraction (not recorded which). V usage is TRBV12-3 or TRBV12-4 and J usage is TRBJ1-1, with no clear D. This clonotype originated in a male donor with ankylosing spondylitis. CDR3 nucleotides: TGTGCCAGCAGCATGTCCGTGTTGGCTTTCTTT. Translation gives CASSMSVLAFF.